This TCR beta chain was sequenced for a study of early T cells in non-severe SARS-CoV-2 infection (dated by TCRdb to the early 2020s). As for the study more broadly: Bulk RNA from unsorted whole blood was used for TCR sequencing, so alpha and beta chains could not be paired.

The study was a case-control design nested within a healthcare worker cohort in London, UK, with weekly nasopharyngeal swab PCR tests and blood sampling. Healthcare workers were recruited during the week of the UK lockdown, between 23 and 31 March 2020, and followed weekly for up to 16 weeks. This clonotype was counted ten times or more. Its antigen remains unidentified. No base quality values were provided; no much bigger clone lies one nucleotide off. Libraries came from 5' RACE. The run used a NextSeq 500. To correct for sequencing error and PCR bias, the TCR library protocol tagged individual cDNA molecules with unique molecular identifiers. Both TCR alpha and beta chains were sequenced, and tight co-correlation was observed between alpha and beta sequence abundances in each sample. The study's processing was this. Decombinator V4 was used to annotate the V gene, J gene and CDR3 of the TCR sequences. Expanded TCRs were defined as changing significantly between any two time points under a Poisson model with p below 0.0001. TCR abundances were normalised to the total number of TCRs sequenced per sample and were expressed as counts per million. TRAV1-2 paired with TRAJ12, TRAJ20 or TRAJ33 defined MAIT TCRs, while TRAV10 paired with TRAJ18 defined iNKT TCRs. A search of VDJdb, accessed on 1 November 2021, was run for TCRs annotated to CMV, EBV and SARS-CoV-2, with TCRs annotated for multiple antigens excluded. Clones were called with MiXCR by TCRdb after fastp trimmed the public reads at Q25, and only in-frame beta chains were retained. Each record represents a unique CDR3 protein, reported with the most common genes and DNA among its rows. Clone size and V and J calls follow TCRdb, not the original study. The sample records around 67,000 distinct CDR3 sequences, roughly an eighth of which are singletons. Clones ranked in the top ten supply 1.3% of the sample.

Counted from cysteine to phenylalanine, this CDR3 has 14 amino acids. Solely the CDR3 DNA is kept, with 42 bases framed from the first base. The germline V gene encodes CDR1 KGHSH and CDR2 LQKENI. Between the V and J ends, shortened by 0 bases and 6 bases respectively, the junction contains 9 bases. What the work shows at the level of the full study, not this receptor alone: Matching against VDJdb was skewed toward anti-spike CD8 responses, likely underestimated virus-specific expansions, and missed private and CD4 specificities.

The rearrangement joined TRBV18 to TRBJ2-1; D gene: possibly TRBD2, on 5 matching bases. This sequence originates from an adult who was a healthcare worker with PCR-confirmed SARS-CoV-2 infection or an uninfected control (not recorded which). Sequenced input: whole blood. The bases are TGTGCCAGCTCACCACCATACGGGATCAATGAGCAGTTCTTC. Its protein product is CASSPPYGINEQFF. When the CDR3 is completed using the reference TRBV18 and TRBJ2-1 genes on either side, the full variable domain is NAGVMQNPRHLVRRRGQEARLRCSPMKGHSHVYWYRQLPEEGLKFMVYLQKENIIDESGMPKERFSAEFPKEGPSILRIQQVVRGDSAAYFCASSPPYGINEQFFGPGTRLTVL.